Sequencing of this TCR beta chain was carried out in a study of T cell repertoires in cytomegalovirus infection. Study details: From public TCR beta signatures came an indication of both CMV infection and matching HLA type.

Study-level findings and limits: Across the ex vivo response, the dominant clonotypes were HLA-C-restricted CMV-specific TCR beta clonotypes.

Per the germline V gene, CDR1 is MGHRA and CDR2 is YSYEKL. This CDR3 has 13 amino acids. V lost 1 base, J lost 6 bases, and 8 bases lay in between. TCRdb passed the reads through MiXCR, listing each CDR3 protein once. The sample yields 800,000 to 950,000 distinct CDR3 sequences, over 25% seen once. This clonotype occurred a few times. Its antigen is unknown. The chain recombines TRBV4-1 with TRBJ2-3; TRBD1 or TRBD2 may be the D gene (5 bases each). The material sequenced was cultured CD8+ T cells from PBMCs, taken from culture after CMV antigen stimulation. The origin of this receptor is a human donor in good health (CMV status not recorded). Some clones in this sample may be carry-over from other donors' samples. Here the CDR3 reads CASSQAWGDTQYF. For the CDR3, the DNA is TGCGCCAGCAGCCAAGCCTGGGGGGATACGCAGTATTTT.